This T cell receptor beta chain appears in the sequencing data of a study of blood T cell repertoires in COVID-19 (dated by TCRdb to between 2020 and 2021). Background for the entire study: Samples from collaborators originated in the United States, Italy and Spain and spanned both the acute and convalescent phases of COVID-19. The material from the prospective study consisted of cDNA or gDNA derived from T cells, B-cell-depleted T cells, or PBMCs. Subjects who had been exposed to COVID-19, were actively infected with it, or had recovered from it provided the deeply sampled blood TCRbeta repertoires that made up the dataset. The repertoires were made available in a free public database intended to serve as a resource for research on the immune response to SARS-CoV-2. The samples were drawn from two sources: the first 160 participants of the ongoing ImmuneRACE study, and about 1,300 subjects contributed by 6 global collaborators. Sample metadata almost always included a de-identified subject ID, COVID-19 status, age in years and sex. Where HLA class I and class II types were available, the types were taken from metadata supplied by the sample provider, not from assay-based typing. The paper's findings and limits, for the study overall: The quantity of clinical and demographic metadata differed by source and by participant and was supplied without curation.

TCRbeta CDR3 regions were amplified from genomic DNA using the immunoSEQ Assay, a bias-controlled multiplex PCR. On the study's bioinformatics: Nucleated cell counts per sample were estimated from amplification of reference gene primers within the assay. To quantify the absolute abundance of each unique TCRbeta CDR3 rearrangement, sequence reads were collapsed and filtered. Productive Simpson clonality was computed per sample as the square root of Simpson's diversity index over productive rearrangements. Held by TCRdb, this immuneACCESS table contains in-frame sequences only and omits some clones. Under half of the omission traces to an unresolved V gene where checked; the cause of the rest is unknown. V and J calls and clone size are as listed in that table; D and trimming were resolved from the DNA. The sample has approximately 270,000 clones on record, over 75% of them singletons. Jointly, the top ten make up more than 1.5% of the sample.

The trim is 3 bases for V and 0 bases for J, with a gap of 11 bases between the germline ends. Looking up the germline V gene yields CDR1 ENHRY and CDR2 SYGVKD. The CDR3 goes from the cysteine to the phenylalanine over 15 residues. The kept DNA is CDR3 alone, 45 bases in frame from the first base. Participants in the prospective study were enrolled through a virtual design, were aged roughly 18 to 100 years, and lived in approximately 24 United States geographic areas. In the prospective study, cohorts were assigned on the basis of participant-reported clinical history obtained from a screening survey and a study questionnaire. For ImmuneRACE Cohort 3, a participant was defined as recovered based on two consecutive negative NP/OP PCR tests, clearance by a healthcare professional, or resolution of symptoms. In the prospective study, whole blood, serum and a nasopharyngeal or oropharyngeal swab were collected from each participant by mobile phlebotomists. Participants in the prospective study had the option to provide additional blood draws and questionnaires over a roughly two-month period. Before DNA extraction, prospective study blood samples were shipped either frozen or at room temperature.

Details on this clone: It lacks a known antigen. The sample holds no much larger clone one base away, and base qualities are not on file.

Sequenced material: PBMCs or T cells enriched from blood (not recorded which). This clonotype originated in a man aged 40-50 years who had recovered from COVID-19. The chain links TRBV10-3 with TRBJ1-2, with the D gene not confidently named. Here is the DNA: TGTGCCATCAGTGATTCGGTTGATTCTAACTATGGCTACACCTTC. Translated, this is CAISDSVDSNYGYTF.